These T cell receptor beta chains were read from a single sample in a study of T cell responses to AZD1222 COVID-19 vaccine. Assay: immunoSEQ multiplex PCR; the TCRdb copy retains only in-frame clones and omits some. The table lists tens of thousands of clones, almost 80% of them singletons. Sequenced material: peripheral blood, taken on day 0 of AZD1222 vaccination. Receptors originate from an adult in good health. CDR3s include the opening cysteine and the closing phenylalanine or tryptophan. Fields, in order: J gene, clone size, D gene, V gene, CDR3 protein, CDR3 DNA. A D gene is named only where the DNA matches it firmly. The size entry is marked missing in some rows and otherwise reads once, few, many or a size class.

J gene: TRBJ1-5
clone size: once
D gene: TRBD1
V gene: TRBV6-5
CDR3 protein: CASSWGTGDQPQHF
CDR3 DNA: TGTGCCAGCAGTTGGGGGACAGGGGATCAGCCCCAGCATTTT

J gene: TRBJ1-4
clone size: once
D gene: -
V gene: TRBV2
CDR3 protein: CASSEFGGAEKLFF
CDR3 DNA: TGTGCCAGCAGTGAATTTGGAGGGGCAGAAAAACTGTTTTTT

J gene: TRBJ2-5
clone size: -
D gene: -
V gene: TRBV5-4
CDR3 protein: CVSSSSGHKIYEETQYF
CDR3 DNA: TGTGTCAGCAGCTCCTCGGGACATAAGATTTACGAAGAGACCCAGTACTTC

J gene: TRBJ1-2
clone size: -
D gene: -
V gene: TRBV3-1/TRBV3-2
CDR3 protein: CASSQDLAAQHGYTF
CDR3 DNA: TGTGCCAGCAGCCAAGATCTCGCGGCACAACATGGCTACACCTTC

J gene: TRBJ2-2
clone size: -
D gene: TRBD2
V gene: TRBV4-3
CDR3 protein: CASSQGTSLAGELFF
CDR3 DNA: TGCGCCAGCAGCCAAGGGACTAGCCTGGCCGGGGAGCTGTTTTTT

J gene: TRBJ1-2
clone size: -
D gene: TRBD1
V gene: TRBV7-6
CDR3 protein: CASSPGQGYGYTF
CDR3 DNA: TGTGCCAGCAGCCCGGGACAGGGCTATGGCTACACCTTC

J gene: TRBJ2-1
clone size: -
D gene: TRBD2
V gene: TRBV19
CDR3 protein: CASSGLTSGRDNEQFF
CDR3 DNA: TGTGCCAGTAGTGGGCTTACTAGCGGGAGAGACAATGAGCAGTTCTTC

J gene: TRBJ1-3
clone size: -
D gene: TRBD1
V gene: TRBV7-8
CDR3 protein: CASSLGQGFGNTIYF
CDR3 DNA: TGTGCCAGCAGCTTAGGACAGGGCTTTGGAAACACCATATATTTT

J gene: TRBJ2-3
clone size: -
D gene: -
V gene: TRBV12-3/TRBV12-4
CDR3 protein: CASTPGSTDTQYF
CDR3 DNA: TGTGCCAGCACCCCCGGGAGCACAGATACGCAGTATTTT

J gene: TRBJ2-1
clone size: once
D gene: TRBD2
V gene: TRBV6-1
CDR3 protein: CASSEGQGPQLAGGPHEQFF
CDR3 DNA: TGTGCCAGCAGTGAAGGACAGGGGCCGCAACTAGCGGGAGGGCCCCATGAGCAGTTCTTC

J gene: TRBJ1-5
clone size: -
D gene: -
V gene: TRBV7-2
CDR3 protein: CASSPRGLHQPQHF
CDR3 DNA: TGTGCCAGCAGCCCTAGAGGTCTCCATCAGCCCCAGCATTTT

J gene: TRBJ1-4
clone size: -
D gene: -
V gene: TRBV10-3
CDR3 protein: CAIRGTANEKLFF
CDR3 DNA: TGTGCCATCAGGGGCACTGCTAATGAAAAACTGTTTTTT

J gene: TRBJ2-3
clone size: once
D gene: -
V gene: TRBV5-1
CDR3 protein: CASRREGSTDTQYF
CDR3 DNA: TGCGCCAGCCGTCGAGAGGGTAGCACAGATACGCAGTATTTT

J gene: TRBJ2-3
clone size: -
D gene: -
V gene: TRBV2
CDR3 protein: CASNRQGGDTQYF
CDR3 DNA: TGTGCCAGCAATCGACAGGGAGGAGATACGCAGTATTTT

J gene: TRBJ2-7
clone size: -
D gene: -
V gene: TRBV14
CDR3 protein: CASSHLSGEQYF
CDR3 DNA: TGTGCCAGCAGCCACCTTAGCGGCGAGCAGTACTTC

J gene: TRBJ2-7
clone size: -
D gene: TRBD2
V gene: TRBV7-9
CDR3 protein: CASSLGLAGTYEQYF
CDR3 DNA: TGTGCCAGCAGCCTCGGACTAGCGGGCACCTACGAGCAGTACTTC

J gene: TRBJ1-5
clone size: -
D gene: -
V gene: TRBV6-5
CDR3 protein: CASTGNSNQPQHF
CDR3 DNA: TGTGCCAGCACCGGGAATAGCAATCAGCCCCAGCATTTT

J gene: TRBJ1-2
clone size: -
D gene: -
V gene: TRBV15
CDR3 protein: CATSRQSGDYGYTF
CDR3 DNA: TGTGCCACCAGCAGACAATCGGGGGACTATGGCTACACCTTC

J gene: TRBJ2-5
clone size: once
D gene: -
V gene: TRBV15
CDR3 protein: CATSRAGQSEETQYF
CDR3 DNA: TGTGCCACCAGCAGAGCGGGCCAATCGGAAGAGACCCAGTACTTC

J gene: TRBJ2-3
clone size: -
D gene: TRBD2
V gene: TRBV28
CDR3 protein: CASSSQAAGLENTDTQYF
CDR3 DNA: TGTGCCAGCAGTTCCCAAGCCGCGGGACTAGAAAACACAGATACGCAGTATTTT

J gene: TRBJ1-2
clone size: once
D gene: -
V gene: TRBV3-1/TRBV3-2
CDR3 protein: CASRAEEDGYTF
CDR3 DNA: TGTGCCAGCAGGGCCGAGGAGGATGGCTACACCTTC

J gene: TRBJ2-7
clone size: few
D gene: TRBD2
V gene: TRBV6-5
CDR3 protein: CASSYSSGRGDEQYF
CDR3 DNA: TGTGCCAGCAGTTACTCCAGCGGGAGAGGCGACGAGCAGTACTTC

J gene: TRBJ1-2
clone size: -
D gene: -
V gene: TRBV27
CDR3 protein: CASSPGGGPWGYTF
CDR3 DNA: TGTGCCAGCAGTCCTGGGGGGGGCCCGTGGGGCTACACCTTC

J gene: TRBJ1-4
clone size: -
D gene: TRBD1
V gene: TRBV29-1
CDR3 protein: CSITRTGSTEKLFF
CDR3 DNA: TGCAGCATCACAAGGACAGGGTCTACTGAAAAACTGTTTTTT

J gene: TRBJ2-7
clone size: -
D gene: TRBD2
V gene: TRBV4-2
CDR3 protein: CASSQDTAGGSEKQYF
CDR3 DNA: TGTGCCAGCAGCCAAGATACGGCGGGAGGGTCTGAGAAGCAGTACTTC

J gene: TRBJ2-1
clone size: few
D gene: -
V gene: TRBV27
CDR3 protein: CASTTYAGSSYNEQFF
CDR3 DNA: TGTGCCAGCACTACTTATGCTGGGAGCTCCTACAATGAGCAGTTCTTC

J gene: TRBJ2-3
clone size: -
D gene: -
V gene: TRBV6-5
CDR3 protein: CASIWYGADTQYF
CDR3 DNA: TGTGCCAGCATTTGGTACGGGGCAGATACGCAGTATTTT

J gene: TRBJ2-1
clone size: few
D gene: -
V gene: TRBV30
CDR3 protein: CAWSAPNEQFF
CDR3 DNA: TGTGCCTGGTCGGCCCCCAATGAGCAGTTCTTC

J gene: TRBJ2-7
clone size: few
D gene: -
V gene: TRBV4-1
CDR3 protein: CASSQDEQTTVLREQYF
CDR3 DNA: TGCGCCAGCAGCCAAGATGAACAGACTACGGTTCTACGAGAGCAGTACTTC

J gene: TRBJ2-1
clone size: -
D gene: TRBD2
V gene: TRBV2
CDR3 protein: CASTILAGGANEQFF
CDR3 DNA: TGTGCCAGCACTATACTAGCGGGAGGAGCAAATGAGCAGTTCTTC

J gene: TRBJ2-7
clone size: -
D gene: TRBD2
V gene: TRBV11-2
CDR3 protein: CASSLVSGSYEQYF
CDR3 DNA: TGTGCCAGCAGCTTAGTTAGCGGGAGCTACGAGCAGTACTTC

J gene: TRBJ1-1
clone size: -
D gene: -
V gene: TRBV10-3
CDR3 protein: CAIREDSYTEAFF
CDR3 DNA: TGTGCCATCAGGGAGGACAGTTACACTGAAGCTTTCTTT

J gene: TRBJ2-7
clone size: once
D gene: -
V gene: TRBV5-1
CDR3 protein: CASSFAGTPGSEQYF
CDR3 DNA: TGCGCCAGCAGCTTCGCCGGGACTCCCGGATCCGAGCAGTACTTC

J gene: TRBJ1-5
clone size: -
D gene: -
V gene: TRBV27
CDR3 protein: CASSALGRRNQPQHF
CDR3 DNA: TGTGCCAGCAGTGCCCTCGGACGCCGTAATCAGCCCCAGCATTTT

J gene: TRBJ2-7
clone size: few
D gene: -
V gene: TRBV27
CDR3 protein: CASSLFYEQYF
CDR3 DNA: TGTGCCAGCAGTTTATTCTACGAGCAGTACTTC

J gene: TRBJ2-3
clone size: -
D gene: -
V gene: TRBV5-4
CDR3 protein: CASSLYGSTDTQYF
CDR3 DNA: TGTGCCAGCAGCTTGTACGGGAGTACAGATACGCAGTATTTT

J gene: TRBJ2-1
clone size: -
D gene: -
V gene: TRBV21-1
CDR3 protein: CASSIRTSGSYNEQFF
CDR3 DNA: TGTGCCAGCAGCATACGTACTAGCGGCTCCTACAATGAGCAGTTCTTC

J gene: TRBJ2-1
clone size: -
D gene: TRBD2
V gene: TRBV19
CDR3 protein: CASTRTSGRRVNEQFF
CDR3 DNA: TGTGCCAGTACCCGGACTAGCGGGCGACGTGTCAATGAGCAGTTCTTC

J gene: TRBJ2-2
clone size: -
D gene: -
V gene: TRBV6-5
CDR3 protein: CASSLGLGSGELFF
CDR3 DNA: TGTGCCAGCAGTTTAGGCTTAGGCTCCGGGGAGCTGTTTTTT